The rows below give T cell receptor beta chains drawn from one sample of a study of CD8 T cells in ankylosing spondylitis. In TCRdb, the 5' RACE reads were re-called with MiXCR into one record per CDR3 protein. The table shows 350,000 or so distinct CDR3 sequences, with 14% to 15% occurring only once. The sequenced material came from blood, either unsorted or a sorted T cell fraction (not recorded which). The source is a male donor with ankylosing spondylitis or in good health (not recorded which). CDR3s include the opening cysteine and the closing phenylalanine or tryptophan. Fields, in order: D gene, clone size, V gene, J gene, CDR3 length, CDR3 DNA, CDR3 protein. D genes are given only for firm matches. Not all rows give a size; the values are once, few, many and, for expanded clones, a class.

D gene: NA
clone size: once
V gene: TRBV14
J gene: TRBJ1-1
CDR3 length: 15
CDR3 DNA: TGTGCCAGCAGCCAAGGATTAGAAGGGACAACTGAAGCTTTCTTT
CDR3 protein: CASSQGLEGTTEAFF

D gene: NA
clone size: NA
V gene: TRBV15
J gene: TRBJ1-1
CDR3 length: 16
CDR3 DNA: TGTGCCACCAGCAGCCCGGGATGGGGGGGCGACACTGAAGCTTTCTTT
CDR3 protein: CATSSPGWGGDTEAFF

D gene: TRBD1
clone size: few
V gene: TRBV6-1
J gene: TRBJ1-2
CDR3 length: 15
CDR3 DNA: TGTGCCAGCAACTCCGGGACAGGGGGGAACTATGGCTACACCTTC
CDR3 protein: CASNSGTGGNYGYTF

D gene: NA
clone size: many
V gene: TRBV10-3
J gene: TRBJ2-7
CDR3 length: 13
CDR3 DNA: TGTGCCATCACCCCTGGGACTGCCGACGAGCAGTACTTC
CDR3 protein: CAITPGTADEQYF

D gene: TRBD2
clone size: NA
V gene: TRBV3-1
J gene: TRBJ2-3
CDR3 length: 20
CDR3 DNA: TGTGCCAGCAGCCCCTCGTACGGGGGACCTAGCGGGACTAGCACAGATACGCAGTATTTT
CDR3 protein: CASSPSYGGPSGTSTDTQYF

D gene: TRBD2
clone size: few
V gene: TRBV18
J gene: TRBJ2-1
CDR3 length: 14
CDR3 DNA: TGTGCCACCATGGGACTAGCGGGTTTCGATGAGCAGTTCTTC
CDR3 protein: CATMGLAGFDEQFF

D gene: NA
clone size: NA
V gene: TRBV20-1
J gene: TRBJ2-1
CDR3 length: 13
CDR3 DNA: TGCAGTGCTAGTCAGAACTCCTACAATGAGCAGTTCTTC
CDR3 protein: CSASQNSYNEQFF

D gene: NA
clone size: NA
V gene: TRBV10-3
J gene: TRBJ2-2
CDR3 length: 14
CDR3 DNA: TGTGCCGCTTCTTGGGGCGCGGCCACCGGGGAGCTGTTTTTT
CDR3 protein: CAASWGAATGELFF

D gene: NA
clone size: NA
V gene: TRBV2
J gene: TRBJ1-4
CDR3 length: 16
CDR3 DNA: TGTGCCAGCAGTGCGACTGTCTTACCTGACAATGAAAAACTGTTTTTT
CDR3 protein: CASSATVLPDNEKLFF

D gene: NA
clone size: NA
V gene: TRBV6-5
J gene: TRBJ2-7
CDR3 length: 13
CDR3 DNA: TGTGCCAGCAGTTACTCGAGGACAGCAGAGCAGTACTTC
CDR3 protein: CASSYSRTAEQYF

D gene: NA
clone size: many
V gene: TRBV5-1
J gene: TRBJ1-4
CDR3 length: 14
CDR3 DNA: TGCGCCAGCAGTGTTCAGGGGCCAGACGAAAAACTGTTTTTT
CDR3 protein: CASSVQGPDEKLFF

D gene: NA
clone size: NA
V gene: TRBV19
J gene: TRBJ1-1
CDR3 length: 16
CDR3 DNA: TGTGCCAGTAGTATCGGGGCACGGGGGGCGGACACTGAAGCTTTCTTT
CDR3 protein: CASSIGARGADTEAFF

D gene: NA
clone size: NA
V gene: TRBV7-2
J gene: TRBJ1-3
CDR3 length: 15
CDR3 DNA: TGTGCCAGCAGCTTCCAGGGTGGGTCTGGAAACACCATATATTTT
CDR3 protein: CASSFQGGSGNTIYF

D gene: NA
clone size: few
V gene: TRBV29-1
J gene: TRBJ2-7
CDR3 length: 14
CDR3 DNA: TGCAGCGTTAGTAAGGCAGACGCTGCCTACGAGCAGTACTTC
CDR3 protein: CSVSKADAAYEQYF

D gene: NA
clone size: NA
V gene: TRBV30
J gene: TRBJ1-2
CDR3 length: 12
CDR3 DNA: TGTGCCTGGAGTCACGATAACTATGGCTACACCTTC
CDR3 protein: CAWSHDNYGYTF

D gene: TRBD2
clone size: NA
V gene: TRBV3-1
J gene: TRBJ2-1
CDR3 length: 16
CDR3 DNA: TGTGCCAGCAGCCAAGATCTTGTCGGGGGGGCCAATGAGCAGTTCTTC
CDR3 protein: CASSQDLVGGANEQFF

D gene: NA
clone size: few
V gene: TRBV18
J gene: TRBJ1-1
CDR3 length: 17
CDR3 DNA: TGTGCCAGCTCACCACAAGGGCAGAACCTTATGAACACTGAAGCTTTCTTT
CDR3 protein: CASSPQGQNLMNTEAFF

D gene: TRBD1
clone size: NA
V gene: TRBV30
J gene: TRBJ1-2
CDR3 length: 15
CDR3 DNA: TGTGCCTGGAGAAGAGGAACAGGGGCCAACTATGGCTACACCTTC
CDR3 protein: CAWRRGTGANYGYTF

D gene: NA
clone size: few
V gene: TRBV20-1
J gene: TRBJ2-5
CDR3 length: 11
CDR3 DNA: TGCAGTGCTGGGGGGGCGGAGACCCAGTACTTC
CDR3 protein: CSAGGAETQYF

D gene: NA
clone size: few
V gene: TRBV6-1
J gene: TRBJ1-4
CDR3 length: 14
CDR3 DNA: TGTGCCAGCAACCAAATGACAGTTAATGAAAAACTGTTTTTT
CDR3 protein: CASNQMTVNEKLFF

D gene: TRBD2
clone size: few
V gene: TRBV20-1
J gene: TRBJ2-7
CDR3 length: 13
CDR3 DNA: TGCAGTGCTCGCACTAGCGGGAGTCGCGAGCAGTACTTC
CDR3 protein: CSARTSGSREQYF

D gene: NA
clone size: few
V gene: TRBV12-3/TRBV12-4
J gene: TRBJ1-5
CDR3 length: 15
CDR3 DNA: TGTGCCAGCAGTTTCGTCGGCGACATTTCCAAATCCCAGCATTTT
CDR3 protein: CASSFVGDISKSQHF

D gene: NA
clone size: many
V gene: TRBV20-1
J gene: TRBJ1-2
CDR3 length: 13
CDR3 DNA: TGCAGTGCTAGTGTGCCTCTAACGGGCGGCTACACCTTC
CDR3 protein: CSASVPLTGGYTF

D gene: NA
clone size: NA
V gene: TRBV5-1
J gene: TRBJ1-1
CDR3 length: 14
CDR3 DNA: TGCGCCAGCAGCTTGTTTGGTCAAAACACTGAAGCTTTCTTT
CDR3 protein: CASSLFGQNTEAFF

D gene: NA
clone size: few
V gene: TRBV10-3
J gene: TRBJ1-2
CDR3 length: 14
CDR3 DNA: TGTGCCATCAGTGAGGGACGCATGAACTATGGCTACACCTTC
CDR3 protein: CAISEGRMNYGYTF

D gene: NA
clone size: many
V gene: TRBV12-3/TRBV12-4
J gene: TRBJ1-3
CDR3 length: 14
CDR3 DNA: TGTGCCAGCAGGGGGGACGGTGTAGGAAACACCATATATTTT
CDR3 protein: CASRGDGVGNTIYF

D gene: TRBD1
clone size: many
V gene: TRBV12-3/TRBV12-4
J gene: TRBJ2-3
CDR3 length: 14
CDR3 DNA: TGTGCCAGCATCCCGGGACAGGGCGCAGATACGCAGTATTTT
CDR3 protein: CASIPGQGADTQYF

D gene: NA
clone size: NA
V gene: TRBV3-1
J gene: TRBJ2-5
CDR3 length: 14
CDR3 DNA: TGTGCCAGCAGCCAAGCCTCTTTACAAGAGACCCAGTACTTC
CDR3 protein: CASSQASLQETQYF

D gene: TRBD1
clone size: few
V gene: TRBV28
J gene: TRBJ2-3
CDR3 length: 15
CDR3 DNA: TGTGCCAGCAGGAAAGGACAGGGGGAAACAGATACGCAGTATTTT
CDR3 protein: CASRKGQGETDTQYF

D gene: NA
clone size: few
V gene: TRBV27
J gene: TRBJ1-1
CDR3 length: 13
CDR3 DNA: TGTGCCAGCAGTTTAATTGGTCGCCAGTCAGCTTTCTTT
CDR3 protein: CASSLIGRQSAFF

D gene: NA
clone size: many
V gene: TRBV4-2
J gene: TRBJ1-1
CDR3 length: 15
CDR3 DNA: TGTGCCAGCAGCCAAGCCTACAGGGAGAACACTGAAGCTTTCTTT
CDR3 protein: CASSQAYRENTEAFF

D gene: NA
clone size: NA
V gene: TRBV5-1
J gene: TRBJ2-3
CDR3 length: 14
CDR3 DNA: TGCGCCAGCAGCTTGGCCGAGGAAGCAGATACGCAGTATTTT
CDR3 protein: CASSLAEEADTQYF

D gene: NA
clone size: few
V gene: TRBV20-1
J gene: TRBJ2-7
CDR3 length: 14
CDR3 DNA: TGCAGTGCCACCCTTGGGGGCCACACCTACGAGCAGTACTTC
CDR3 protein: CSATLGGHTYEQYF

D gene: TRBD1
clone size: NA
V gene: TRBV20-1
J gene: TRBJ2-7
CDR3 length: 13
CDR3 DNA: TGCAGTGCCTGGACAGGGATAACCTACGAGCAGTACTTC
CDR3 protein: CSAWTGITYEQYF

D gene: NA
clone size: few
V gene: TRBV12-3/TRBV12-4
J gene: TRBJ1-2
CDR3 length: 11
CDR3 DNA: TGTGCCAGCAGACTCTCCTATGGCTACACCTTC
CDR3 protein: CASRLSYGYTF

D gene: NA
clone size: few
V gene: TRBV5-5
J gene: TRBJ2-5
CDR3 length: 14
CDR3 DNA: TGTGCCAGCAGCTTGGATCGGGGCAAAGAGACCCAGTACTTC
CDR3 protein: CASSLDRGKETQYF

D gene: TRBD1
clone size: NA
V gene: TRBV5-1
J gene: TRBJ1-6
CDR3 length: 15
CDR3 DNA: TGCGCCAGCAGCTTGGGACAGGGGGTACATTCACCCCTCCACTTT
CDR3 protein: CASSLGQGVHSPLHF

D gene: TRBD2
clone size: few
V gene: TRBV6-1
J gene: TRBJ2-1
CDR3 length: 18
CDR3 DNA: TGTGCCAGCAGGAAACCGGGACTAGCGGGTAGCTCCTACAATGAGCAGTTCTTC
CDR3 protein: CASRKPGLAGSSYNEQFF

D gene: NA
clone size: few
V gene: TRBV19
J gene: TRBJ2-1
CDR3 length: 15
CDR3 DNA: TGTGCCAGTAGTATAGAATTATCAAAAAGGGATGAGCAGTTCTTC
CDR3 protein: CASSIELSKRDEQFF

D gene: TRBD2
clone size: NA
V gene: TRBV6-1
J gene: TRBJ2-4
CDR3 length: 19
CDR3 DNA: TGTGCCAGCAGGCCCCTTTCCCCTGGCGGGAGGGCGTCCAAAAACATTCAGTACTTC
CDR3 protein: CASRPLSPGGRASKNIQYF